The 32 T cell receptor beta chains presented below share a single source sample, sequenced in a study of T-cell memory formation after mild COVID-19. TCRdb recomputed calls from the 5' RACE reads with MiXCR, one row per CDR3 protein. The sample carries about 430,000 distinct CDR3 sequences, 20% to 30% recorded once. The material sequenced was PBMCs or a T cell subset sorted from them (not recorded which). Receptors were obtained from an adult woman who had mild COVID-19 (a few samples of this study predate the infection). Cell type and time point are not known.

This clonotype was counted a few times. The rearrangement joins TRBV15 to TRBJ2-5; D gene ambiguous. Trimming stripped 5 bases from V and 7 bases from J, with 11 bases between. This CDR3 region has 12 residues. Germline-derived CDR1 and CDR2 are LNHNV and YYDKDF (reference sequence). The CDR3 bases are TGTGCCACCAGCCAAGCCATCGGGACCCAGTACTTC. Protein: CATSQAIGTQYF.

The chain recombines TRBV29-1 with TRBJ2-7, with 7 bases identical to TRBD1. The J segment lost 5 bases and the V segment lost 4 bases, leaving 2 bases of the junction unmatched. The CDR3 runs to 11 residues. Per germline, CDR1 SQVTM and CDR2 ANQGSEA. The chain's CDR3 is CSVGGGHEQYF. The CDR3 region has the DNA TGCAGCGTTGGAGGGGGCCACGAGCAGTACTTC.

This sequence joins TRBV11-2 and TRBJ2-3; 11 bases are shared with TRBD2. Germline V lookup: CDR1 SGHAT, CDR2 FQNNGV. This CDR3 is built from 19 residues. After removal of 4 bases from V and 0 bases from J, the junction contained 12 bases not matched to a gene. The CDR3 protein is CASSSTTSGTASSTDTQYF. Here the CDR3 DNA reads TGTGCCAGCAGCTCGACGACTAGCGGGACTGCTTCTAGCACAGATACGCAGTATTTT.

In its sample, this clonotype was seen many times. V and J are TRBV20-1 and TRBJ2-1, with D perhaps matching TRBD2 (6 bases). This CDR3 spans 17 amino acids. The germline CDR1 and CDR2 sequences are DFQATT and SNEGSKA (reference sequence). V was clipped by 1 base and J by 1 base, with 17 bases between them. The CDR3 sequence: CSARVKEGGGSYNEQFF. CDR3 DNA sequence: TGCAGTGCTAGAGTCAAAGAGGGAGGAGGATCCTACAATGAGCAGTTCTTC.

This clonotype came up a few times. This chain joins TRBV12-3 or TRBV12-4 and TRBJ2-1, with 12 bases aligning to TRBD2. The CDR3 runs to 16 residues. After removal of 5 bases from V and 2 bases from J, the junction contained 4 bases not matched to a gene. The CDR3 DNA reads TGTGCCAGCAGTCCCCGACTAGCGGGGGCCTACAATGAGCAGTTCTTC. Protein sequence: CASSPRLAGAYNEQFF.

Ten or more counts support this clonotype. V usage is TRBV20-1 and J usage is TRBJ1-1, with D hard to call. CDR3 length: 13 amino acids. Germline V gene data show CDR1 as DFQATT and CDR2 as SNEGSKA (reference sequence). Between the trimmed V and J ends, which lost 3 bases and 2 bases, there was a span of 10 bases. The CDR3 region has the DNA TGCAGTGCTAGTAGGCAATCAAACACTGAAGCTTTCTTT. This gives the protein CSASRQSNTEAFF.

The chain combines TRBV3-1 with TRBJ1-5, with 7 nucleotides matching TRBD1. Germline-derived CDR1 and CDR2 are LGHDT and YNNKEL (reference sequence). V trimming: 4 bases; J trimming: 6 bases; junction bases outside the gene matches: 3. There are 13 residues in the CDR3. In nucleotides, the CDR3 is TGTGCCAGCAGCCCCAGGGGGAGTCAGCCCCAGCATTTT. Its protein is CASSPRGSQPQHF.

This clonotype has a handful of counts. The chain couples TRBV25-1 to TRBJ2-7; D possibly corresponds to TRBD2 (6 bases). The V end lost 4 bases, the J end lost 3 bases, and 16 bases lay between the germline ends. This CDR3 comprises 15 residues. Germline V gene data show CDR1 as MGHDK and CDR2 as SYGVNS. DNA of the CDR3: TGTGCCAGCAGTGGGGCCGGGACTGGTAACTACGAGCAGTACTTC. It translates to CASSGAGTGNYEQYF.

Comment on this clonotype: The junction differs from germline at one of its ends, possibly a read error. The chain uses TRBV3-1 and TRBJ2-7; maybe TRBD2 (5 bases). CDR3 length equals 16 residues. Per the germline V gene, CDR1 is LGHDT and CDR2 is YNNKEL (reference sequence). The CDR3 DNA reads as TGTGCCAGCAGCAAAGAGGGCGGCTTGAGCTCCTACGAGCAGTACTTC. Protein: CASSKEGGLSSYEQYF.

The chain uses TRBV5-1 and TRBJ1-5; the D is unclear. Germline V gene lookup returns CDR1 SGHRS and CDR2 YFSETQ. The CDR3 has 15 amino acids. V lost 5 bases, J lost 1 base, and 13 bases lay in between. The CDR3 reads CASRKDIYSNQPQHF. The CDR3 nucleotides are TGCGCCAGCAGAAAAGATATTTACAGCAATCAGCCCCAGCATTTT. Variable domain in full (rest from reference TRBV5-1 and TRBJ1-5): KAGVTQTPRYLIKTRGQQVTLSCSPISGHRSVSWYQQTPGQGLQFLFEYFSETQRNKGNFPGRFSGRQFSNSRSEMNVSTLELGDSALYLCASRKDIYSNQPQHFGDGTRLSIL.

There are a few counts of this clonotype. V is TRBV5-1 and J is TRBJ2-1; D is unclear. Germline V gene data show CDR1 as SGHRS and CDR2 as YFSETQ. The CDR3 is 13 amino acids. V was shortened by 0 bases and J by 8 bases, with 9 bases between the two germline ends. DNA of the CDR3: TGCGCCAGCAGCTTGGTCCTAAGAGATGAGCAGTTCTTC. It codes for CASSLVLRDEQFF.

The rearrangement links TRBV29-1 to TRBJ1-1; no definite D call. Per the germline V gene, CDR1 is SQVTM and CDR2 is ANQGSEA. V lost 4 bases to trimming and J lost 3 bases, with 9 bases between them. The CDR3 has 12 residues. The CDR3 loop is CSVVRGDTEAFF. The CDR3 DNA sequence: TGCAGCGTTGTTCGGGGAGACACTGAAGCTTTCTTT.

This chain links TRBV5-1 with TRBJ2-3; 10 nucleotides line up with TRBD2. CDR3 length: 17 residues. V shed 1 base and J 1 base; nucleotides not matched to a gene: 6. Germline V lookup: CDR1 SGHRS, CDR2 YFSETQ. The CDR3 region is CASSLFSSGGGTDTQYF. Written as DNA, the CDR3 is TGCGCCAGCAGCTTGTTCTCCAGCGGGGGGGGCACAGATACGCAGTATTTT.

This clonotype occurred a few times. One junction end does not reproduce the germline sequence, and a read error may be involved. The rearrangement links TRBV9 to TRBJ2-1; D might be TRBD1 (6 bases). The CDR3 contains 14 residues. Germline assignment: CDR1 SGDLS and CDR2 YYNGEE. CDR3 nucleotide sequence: TGTGCCAGCAGCGAATACAGGGCTGACAATCAGCAGTTCTTC. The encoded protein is CASSEYRADNQQFF.

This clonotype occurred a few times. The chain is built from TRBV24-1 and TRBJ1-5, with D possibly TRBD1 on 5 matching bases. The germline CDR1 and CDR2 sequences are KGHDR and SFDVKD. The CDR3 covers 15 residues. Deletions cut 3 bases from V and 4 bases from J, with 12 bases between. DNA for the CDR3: TGTGCCACCAGTGATAACTTCGGGGGGAATCAGCCCCAGCATTTT. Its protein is CATSDNFGGNQPQHF.

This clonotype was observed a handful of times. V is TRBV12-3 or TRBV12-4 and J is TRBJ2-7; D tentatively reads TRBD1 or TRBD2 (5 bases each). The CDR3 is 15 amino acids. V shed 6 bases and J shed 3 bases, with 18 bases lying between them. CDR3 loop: CASSRTMDGGYEQYF. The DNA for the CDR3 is TGTGCCAGCAGCCGGACCATGGATGGGGGCTACGAGCAGTACTTC.

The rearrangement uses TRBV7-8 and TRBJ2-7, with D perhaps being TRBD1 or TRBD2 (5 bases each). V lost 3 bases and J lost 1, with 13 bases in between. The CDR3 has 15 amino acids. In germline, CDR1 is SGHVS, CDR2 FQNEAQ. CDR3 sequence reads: CASSFGDRGSYEQYF. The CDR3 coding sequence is TGTGCCAGCAGCTTTGGGGACCGAGGGTCCTACGAGCAGTACTTC.

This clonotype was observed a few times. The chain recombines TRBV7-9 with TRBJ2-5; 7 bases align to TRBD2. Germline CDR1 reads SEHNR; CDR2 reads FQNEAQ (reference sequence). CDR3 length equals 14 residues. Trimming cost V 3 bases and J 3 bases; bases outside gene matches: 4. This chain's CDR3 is CASSFTAGKETQYF. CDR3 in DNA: TGTGCCAGCAGCTTTACAGCGGGGAAAGAGACCCAGTACTTC.

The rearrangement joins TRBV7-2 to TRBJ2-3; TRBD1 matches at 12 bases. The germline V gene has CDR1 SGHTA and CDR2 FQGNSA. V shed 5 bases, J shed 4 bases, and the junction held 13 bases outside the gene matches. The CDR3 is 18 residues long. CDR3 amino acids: CASSPYPTGTGGSDTQYF. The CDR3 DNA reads TGTGCCAGCAGCCCCTATCCTACCGGGACAGGGGGCTCAGATACGCAGTATTTT.

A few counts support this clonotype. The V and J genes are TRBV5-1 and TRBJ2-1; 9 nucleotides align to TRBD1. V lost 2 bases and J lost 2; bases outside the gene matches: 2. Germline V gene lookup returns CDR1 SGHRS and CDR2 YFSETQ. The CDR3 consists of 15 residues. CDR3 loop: CASSFTGGAYNEQFF. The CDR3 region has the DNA TGCGCCAGCAGCTTTACAGGGGGCGCCTACAATGAGCAGTTCTTC.

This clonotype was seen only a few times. The CDR3 is CASSGLGAYEQYF. CDR3 coding DNA: TGTGCCAGCAGCGGACTAGGAGCCTACGAGCAGTACTTC. This sequence joins TRBV12-3 or TRBV12-4 and TRBJ2-7; 7 bases line up with TRBD2. V dropped 6 bases and J dropped 2; count of bases not matched to a gene: 4. The CDR3 loop spans 13 amino acids.

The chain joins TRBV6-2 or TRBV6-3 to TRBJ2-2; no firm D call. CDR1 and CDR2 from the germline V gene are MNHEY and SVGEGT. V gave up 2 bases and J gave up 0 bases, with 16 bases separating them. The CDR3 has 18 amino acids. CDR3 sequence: CASSYRVVGRPNTGELFF. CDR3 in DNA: TGTGCCAGCAGTTACCGGGTAGTAGGCCGGCCGAACACCGGGGAGCTGTTTTTT.

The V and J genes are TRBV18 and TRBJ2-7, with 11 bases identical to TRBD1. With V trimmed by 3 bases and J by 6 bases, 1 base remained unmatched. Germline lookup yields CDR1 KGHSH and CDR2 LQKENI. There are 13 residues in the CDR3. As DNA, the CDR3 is TGTGCCAGCTCACCGGGACAGGGGGTCGAGCAGTACTTC. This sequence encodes CASSPGQGVEQYF.

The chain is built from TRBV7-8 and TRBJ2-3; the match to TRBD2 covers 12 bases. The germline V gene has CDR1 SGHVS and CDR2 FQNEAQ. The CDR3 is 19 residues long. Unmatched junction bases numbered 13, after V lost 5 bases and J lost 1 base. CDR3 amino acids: CASSASRLAGGVGTDTQYF. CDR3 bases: TGTGCCAGCAGCGCCTCGAGGCTAGCGGGGGGGGTTGGCACAGATACGCAGTATTTT.

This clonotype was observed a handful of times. CDR3 amino acids: CASSLEFRGETQYF. CDR3 sequence (DNA): TGTGCCAGCAGCTTAGAATTCCGGGGGGAGACCCAGTACTTC. The chain has TRBV7-2 and TRBJ2-5, with TRBD2 as a possible D gene (6 bases). The CDR3 loop spans 14 amino acids. V was trimmed by 1 base and J by 5 bases, leaving 11 bases between them. The V gene's germline CDR1 is SGHTA and CDR2 FQGNSA.

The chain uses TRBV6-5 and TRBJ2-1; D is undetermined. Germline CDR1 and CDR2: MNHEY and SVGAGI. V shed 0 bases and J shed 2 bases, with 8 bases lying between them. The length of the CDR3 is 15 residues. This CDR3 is CASSYSSNPYNEQFF. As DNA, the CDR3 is TGTGCCAGCAGTTACTCTAGCAACCCCTACAATGAGCAGTTCTTC.

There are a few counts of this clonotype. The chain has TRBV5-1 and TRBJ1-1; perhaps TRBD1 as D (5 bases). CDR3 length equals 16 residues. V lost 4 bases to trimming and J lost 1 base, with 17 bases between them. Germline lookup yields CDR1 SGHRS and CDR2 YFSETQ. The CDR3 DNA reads TGCGCCAGCAGCCTGGGTCGGGAGGGACCGAACACTGAAGCTTTCTTT. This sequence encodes CASSLGREGPNTEAFF.

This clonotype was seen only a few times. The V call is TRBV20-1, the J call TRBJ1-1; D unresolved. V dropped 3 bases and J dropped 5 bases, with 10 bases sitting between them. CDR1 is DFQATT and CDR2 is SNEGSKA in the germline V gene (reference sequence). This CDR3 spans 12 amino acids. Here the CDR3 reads CSARDLGTEAFF. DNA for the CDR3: TGCAGTGCTAGGGACCTAGGGACTGAAGCTTTCTTT.

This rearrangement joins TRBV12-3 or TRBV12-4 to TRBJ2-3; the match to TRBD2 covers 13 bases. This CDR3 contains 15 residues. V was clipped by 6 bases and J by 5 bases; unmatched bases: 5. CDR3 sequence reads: CASRLAGGLGDTQYF. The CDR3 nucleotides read TGTGCCAGCAGACTAGCGGGAGGGCTGGGAGATACGCAGTATTTT.

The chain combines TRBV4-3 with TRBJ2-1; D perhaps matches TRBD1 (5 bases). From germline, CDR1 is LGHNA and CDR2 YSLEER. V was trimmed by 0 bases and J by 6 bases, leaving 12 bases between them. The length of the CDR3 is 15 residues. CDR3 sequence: CASSQDPARVNEQFF. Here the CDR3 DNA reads TGCGCCAGCAGCCAAGACCCGGCCAGGGTCAATGAGCAGTTCTTC.

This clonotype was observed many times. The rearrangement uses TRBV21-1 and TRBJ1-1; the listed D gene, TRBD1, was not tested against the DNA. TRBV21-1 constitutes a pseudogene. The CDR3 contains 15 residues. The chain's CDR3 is CASSKEQGNRTEAFF. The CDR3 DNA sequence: TGTGCCAGCAGCAAAGAACAGGGTAATCGCACTGAAGCTTTCTTT.

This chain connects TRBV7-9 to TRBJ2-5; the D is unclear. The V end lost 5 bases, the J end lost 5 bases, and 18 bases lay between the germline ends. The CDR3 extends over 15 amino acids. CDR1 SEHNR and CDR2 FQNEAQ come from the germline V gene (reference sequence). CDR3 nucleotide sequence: TGTGCCAGCAGCAGAGCTCTAAGTGGCTGGGAGACCCAGTACTTC. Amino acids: CASSRALSGWETQYF.